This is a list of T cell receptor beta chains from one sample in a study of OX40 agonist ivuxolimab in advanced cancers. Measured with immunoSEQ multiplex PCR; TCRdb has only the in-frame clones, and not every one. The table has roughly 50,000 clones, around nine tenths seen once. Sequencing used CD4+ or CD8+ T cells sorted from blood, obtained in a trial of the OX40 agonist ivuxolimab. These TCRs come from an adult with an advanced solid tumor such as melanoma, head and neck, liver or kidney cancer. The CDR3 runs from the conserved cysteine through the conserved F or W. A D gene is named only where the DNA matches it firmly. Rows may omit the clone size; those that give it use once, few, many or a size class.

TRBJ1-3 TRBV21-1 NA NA TGTGCCAGCCGAACAACCCTGGGACAGGAGGCTGGAAACACCATATATTTT CASRTTLGQEAGNTIYF
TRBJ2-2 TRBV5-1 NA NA TGCGCCAGCAGCTCCGGGACACAGAACACCGGGGAGCTGTTTTTT CASSSGTQNTGELFF
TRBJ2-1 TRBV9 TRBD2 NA TGTGCCAGCAACGAAAATCGACTAGCGGGAGGGGGTCCCGCCAAGGACAGTGAGCAGTTCTTC CASNENRLAGGGPAKDSEQFF
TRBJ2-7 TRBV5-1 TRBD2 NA TGCGCCAGCAGCCTCCCAGCGGGAGGGACCTACGAGCAGTACTTC CASSLPAGGTYEQYF
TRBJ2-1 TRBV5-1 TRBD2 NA TGCGCCAGCAGCCCTCTGGCTAGCGGGAGCAATGAGCAGTTCTTC CASSPLASGSNEQFF
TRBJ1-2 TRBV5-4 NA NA TGTGCCAGCAGCTTACAGGGCGGCTACACCTTC CASSLQGGYTF
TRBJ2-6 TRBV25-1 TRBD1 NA TGTGCCAGCAGTCCGGACAGGGGAGGCTCTGGGGCCAACGTCCTGACTTTC CASSPDRGGSGANVLTF
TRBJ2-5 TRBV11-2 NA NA TGTGCCAGCAGCTTCAACGAAGGGGGTCGCAACCAAGAGACCCAGTACTTC CASSFNEGGRNQETQYF
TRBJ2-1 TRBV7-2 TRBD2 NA TGTGCCAGCAGCTATGCTAGCGGGAGCAATGAGCAGTTCTTC CASSYASGSNEQFF
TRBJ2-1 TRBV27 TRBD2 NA TGTGCCAGCAGTTTAGAGACTAGCGGGACTTATAACAATGAGCAGTTCTTC CASSLETSGTYNNEQFF
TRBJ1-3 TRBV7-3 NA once TGTGCCAGCAGCCTGGACGGGTCCTCTGGAAACACCATATATTTT CASSLDGSSGNTIYF
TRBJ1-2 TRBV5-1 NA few TGCGCCAGCAGCTCGGAGCTACAGGGTTCTGGCTATGGCTACACCTTC CASSSELQGSGYGYTF
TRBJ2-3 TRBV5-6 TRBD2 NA TGTGCCAGCAGCTTTGTTGGCGGGAGTCCCACAGATACGCAGTATTTT CASSFVGGSPTDTQYF
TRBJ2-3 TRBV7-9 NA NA TGTGCCAGCAGCTTAGGTCGCCGCCGCACAGATACGCAGTATTTT CASSLGRRRTDTQYF
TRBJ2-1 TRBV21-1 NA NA TGTGCCAGCTGGCCCTGGGGGAATGAGCAGTTCTTC CASWPWGNEQFF
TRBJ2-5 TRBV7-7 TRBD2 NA TGTGCCAGCAGCTTAGGTGTAGCGGGAGGGCAAGAGACCCAGTACTTC CASSLGVAGGQETQYF
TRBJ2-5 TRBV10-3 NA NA TGTGCCATCAGTGAGTTCCCCCCCCCAGAGACCCAGTACTTC CAISEFPPPETQYF
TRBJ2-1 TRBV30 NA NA TGTGCCTGGAGTGTACTCGGGACCAATGAGCAGTTCTTC CAWSVLGTNEQFF
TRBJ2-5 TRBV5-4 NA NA TGTGCCAGCAGCTTTTCCCTACACCAGTGGGGGGGGCCTGGAGAGACCCAGTACTTC CASSFSLHQWGGPGETQYF
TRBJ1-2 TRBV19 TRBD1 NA TGTGCCAGTAGTATAGATATCGGACTCGGGACAGGGCACTATGGCTACACCTTC CASSIDIGLGTGHYGYTF
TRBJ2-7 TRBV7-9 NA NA TGTGCCAGCAGCCCGTCGGGGACCCACGAGCAGTACTTC CASSPSGTHEQYF
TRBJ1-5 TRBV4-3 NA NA TGCGCCAGCAGCCAAGTGACAGGCTTAGGACAGCCCCAGCATTTT CASSQVTGLGQPQHF
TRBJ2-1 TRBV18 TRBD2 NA TGTGCCAGCTCATCGACTAGCGGGAGTATCTACAATGAGCAGTTCTTC CASSSTSGSIYNEQFF
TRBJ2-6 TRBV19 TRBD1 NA TGTGCCAGCGGGGGACAGGGGGCGATCTTTGGGGCCAACGTCCTGACTTTC CASGGQGAIFGANVLTF
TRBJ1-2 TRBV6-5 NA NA TGTGCCAGCAGTACCACGAGTCGTGGCTACACCTTC CASSTTSRGYTF
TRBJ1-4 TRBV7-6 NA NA TGTGCCAGCAGCTTAGTCCGCGTAGGTGAAAAACTGTTTTTT CASSLVRVGEKLFF
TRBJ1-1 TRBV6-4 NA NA TGTGCCAGCAGTTTGGACACGAACACTGAAGCTTTCTTT CASSLDTNTEAFF
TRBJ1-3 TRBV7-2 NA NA TGTGCCAGCACCTACCGGGCGATAGCCCCGAAACTTTCCTTT CASTYRAIAPKLSF
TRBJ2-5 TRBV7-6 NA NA TGTGCCAGCAGCTTAGGGGCCGGGGCGTCGACCCAGTACTTC CASSLGAGASTQYF
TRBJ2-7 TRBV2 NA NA TGTGCCAGCAGTCCTGAAACCTACGAGCAGTACTTC CASSPETYEQYF
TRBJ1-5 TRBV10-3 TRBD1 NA TGTGCCATCATCTTTTCTGGGACAGGGGATAGAGAGCAGCCCCAGCATTTT CAIIFSGTGDREQPQHF
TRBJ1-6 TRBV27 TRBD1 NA TGTGCCAGCAGTTCACAGGGGTTTACACCCCTCCACTTT CASSSQGFTPLHF
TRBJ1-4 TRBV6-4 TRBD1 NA TGTGCCAGCAGCCACATCCCGGACAGGGAGTTTGAAAAACTGTTTTTT CASSHIPDREFEKLFF
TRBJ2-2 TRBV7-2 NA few TGTGCCAGCAGCTCCGGACTTCTCTCCGGGGAGCTGTTTTTT CASSSGLLSGELFF
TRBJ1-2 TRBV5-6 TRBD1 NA TGTGCCAGCAGCTTGGAGGGACAGAGTAACTATGGCTACACCTTC CASSLEGQSNYGYTF
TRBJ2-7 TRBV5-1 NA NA TGCGCCAGCAGCTTGGGGGCATTATACGAGCAGTACTTC CASSLGALYEQYF
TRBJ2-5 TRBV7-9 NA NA TGTGCCAGCAGCTTCCTGGGGGAGACCCAGTACTTC CASSFLGETQYF
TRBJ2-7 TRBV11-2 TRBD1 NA TGTGCCAGCAGCAAGGGGACAGGAGGCTCCTACGAGCAGTACTTC CASSKGTGGSYEQYF
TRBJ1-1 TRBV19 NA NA TGTGCCAGTAGTATAACCACGAACACTGAAGCTTTCTTT CASSITTNTEAFF
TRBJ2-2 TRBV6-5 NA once TGTGCCAGCGGATACACCGGGGAGCTGTTTTTT CASGYTGELFF
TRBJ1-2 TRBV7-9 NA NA TGTGCCAGCAGCTTAGCGGCGGATAACTATGGCTACACCTTC CASSLAADNYGYTF
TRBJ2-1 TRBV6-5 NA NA TGTGCCAGCAGTTACTCGCTAGCGCGCTCCTACAATGAGCAGTTCTTC CASSYSLARSYNEQFF
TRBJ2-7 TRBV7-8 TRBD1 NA TGTGCCAGCAGCTTAGGACAGGGGGCCGTATCCTACGAGCAGTACTTC CASSLGQGAVSYEQYF
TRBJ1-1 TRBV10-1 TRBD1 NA TGCGCCAGCAGTGCCGGGACAGAGAACACTGAAGCTTTCTTT CASSAGTENTEAFF
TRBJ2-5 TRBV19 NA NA TGTGCCAGTAGTAGAGGTCAGGGTGCAGGGGAGACCCAGTACTTC CASSRGQGAGETQYF
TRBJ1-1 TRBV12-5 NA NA TGTGCTAGTGGTTTGGTACTGGGGGCCTCGGCTGAAGCTTTCTTT CASGLVLGASAEAFF
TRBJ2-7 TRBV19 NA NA TGTGCCAGTAGTCCGCACGGGGGCCACGAGCAGTACTTC CASSPHGGHEQYF
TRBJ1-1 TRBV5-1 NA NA TGCGCCAGCAGCACAGGGAACACTGAAGCTTTCTTT CASSTGNTEAFF
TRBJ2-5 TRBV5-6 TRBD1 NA TGTGCCAGCAGCTTGGCCGACAGGGGAATGAGGGAGACCCAGTACTTC CASSLADRGMRETQYF
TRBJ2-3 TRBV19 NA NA TGTGCCACCTCTCGACAGGCCACAGATACGCAGTATTTT CATSRQATDTQYF